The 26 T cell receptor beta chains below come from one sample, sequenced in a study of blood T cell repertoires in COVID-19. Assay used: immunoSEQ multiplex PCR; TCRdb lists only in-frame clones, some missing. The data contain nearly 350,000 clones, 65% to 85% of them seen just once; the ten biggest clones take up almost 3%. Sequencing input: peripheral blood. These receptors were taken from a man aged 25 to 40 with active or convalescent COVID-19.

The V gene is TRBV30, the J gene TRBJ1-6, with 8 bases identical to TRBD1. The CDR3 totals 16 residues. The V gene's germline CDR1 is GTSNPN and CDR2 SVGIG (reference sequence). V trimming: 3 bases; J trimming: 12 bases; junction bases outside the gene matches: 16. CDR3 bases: TGTGCCTGGAGGACGTCCGGACAGGGCCCAGGGGGACCCCTCCACTTT. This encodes CAWRTSGQGPGGPLHF.

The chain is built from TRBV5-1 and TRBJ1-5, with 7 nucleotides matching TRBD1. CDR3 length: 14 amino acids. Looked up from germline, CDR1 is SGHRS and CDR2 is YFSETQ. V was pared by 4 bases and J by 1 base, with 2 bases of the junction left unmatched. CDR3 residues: CASSLTGSNQPQHF. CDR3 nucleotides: TGCGCCAGCAGCCTGACAGGGAGCAATCAGCCCCAGCATTTT. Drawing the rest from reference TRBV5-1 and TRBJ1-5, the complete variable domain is KAGVTQTPRYLIKTRGQQVTLSCSPISGHRSVSWYQQTPGQGLQFLFEYFSETQRNKGNFPGRFSGRQFSNSRSEMNVSTLELGDSALYLCASSLTGSNQPQHFGDGTRLSIL.

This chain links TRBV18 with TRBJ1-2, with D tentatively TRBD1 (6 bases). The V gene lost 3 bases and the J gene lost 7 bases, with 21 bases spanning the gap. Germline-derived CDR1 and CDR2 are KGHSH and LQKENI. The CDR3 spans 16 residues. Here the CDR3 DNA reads TGTGCCAGCTCACCCACCCGACAGGTAGCTGTTCTTGGCTACACCTTC. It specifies CASSPTRQVAVLGYTF.

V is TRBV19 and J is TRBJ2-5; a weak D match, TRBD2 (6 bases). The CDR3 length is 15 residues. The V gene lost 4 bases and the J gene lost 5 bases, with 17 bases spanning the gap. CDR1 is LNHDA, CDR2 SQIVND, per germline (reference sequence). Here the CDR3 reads CASSTSGDPGETQYF. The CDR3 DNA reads TGTGCCAGTAGTACCTCGGGAGATCCAGGGGAGACCCAGTACTTC.

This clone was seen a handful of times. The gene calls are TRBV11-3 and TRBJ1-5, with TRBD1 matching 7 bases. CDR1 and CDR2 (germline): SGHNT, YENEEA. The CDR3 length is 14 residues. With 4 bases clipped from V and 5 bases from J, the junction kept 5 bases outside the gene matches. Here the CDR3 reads CASSSGQEDQPQHF. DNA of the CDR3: TGTGCCAGCAGCTCCGGACAGGAGGATCAGCCCCAGCATTTT.

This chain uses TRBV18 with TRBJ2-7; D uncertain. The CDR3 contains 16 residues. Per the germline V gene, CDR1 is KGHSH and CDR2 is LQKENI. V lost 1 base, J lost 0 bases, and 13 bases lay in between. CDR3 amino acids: CASSPLTESSSYEQYF. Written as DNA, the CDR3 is TGTGCCAGCTCACCACTAACAGAGTCGAGCTCCTACGAGCAGTACTTC.

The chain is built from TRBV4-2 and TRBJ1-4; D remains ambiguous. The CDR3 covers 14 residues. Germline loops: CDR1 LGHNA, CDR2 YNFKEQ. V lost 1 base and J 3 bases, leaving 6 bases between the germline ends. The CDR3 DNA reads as TGTGCCAGCAGCCAAGGTCCGGCTAATGAAAAACTGTTTTTT. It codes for CASSQGPANEKLFF.

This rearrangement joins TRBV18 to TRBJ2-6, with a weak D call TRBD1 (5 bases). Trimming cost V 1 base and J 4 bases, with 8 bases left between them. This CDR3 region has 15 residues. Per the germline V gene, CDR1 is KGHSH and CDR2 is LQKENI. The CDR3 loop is CASSPQGFGANVLTF. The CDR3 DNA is TGTGCCAGCTCACCACAGGGGTTCGGGGCCAACGTCCTGACTTTC.

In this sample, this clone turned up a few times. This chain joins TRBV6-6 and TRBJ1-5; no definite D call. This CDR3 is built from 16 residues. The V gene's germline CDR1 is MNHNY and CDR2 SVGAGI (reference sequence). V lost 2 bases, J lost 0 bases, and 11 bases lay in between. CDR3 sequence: CASSYIGRYSNQPQHF. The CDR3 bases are TGTGCCAGCAGTTACATCGGGAGATATAGCAATCAGCCCCAGCATTTT.

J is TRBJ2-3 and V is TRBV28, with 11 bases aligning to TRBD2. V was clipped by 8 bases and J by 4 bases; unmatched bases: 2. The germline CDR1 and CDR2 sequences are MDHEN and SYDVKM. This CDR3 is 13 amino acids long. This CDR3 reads CASLAGGPDTQYF. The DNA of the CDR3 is TGTGCCAGCCTAGCGGGAGGCCCAGATACGCAGTATTTT.

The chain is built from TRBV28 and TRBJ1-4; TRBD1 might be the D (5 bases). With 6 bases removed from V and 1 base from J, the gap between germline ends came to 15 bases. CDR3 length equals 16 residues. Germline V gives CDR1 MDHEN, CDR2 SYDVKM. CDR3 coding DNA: TGTGCCAGCAGCCTGACACTTAGGGGAACTAATGAAAAACTGTTTTTT. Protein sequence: CASSLTLRGTNEKLFF.

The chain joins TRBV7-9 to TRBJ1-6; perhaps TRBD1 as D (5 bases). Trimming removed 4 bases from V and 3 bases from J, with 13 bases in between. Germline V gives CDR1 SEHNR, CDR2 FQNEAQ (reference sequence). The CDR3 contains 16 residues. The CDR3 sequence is CASSSVDRGYNSPLHF. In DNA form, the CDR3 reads TGTGCCAGCAGCTCTGTGGATAGGGGCTATAATTCACCCCTCCACTTT.

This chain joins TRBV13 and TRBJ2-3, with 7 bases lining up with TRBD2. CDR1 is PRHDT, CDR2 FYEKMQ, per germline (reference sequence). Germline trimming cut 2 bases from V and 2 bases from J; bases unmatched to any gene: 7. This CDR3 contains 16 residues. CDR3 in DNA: TGTGCCAGCAGCTTAAGATTAAGCGGGAACACAGATACGCAGTATTTT. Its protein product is CASSLRLSGNTDTQYF. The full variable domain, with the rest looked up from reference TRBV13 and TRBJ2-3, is AAGVIQSPRHLIKEKRETATLKCYPIPRHDTVYWYQQGPGQDPQFLISFYEKMQSDKGSIPDRFSAQQFSDYHSELNMSSLELGDSALYFCASSLRLSGNTDTQYFGPGTRLTVL.

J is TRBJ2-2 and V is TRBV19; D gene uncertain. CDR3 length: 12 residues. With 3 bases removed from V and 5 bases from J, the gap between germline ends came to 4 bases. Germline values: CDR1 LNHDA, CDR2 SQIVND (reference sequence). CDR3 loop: CASSIRTGELFF. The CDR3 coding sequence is TGTGCCAGTAGTATTCGGACCGGGGAGCTGTTTTTT. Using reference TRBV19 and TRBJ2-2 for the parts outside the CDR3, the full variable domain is DGGITQSPKYLFRKEGQNVTLSCEQNLNHDAMYWYRQDPGQGLRLIYYSQIVNDFQKGDIAEGYSVSREKKESFPLTVTSAQKNPTAFYLCASSIRTGELFFGEGSRLTVL.

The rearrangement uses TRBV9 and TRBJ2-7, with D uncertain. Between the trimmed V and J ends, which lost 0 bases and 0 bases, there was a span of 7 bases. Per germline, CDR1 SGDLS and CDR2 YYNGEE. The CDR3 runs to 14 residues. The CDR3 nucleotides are TGTGCCAGCAGCGTAGAACTGAGCTCCTACGAGCAGTACTTC. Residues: CASSVELSSYEQYF.

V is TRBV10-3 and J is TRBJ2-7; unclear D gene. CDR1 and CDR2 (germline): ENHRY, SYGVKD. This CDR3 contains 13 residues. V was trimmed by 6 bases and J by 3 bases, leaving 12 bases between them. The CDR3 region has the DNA TGTGCCATCAGCGAGGTCAGAAACTACGAGCAGTACTTC. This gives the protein CAISEVRNYEQYF.

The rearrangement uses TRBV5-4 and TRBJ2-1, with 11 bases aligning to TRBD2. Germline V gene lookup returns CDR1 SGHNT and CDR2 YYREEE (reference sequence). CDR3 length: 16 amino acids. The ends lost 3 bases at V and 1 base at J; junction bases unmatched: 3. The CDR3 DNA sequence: TGTGCCAGCAGCTCCCGACTAGCGGGGTCCTACAATGAGCAGTTCTTC. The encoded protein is CASSSRLAGSYNEQFF. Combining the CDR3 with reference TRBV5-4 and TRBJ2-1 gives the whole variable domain ETGVTQSPTHLIKTRGQQVTLRCSSQSGHNTVSWYQQALGQGPQFIFQYYREEENGRGNFPPRFSGLQFPNYSSELNVNALELDDSALYLCASSSRLAGSYNEQFFGPGTRLTVL.

Here the CDR3 DNA reads TGTGCCAGCCAGGTTCATTTGAACACTGAAGCTTTCTTT. It yields the protein CASQVHLNTEAFF. This chain connects TRBV2 to TRBJ1-1, with D hard to call. The CDR3 runs to 13 residues. Looked up from germline, CDR1 is SNHLY and CDR2 is FYNNEI. The V end was cut by 8 bases, the J end by 0 bases, with 10 bases between.

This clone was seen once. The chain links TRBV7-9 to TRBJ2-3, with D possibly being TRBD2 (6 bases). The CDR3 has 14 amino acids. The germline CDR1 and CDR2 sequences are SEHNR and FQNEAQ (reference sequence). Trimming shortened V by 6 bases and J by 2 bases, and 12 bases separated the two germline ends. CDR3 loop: CASSHPGLTDTQYF. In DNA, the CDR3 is TGTGCCAGCAGTCATCCGGGACTCACAGATACGCAGTATTTT.

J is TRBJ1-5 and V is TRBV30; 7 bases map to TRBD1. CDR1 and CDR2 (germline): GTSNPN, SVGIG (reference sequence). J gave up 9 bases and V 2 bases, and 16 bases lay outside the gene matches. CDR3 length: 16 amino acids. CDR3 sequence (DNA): TGTGCCTGGAGTCCGCCGTACAGGGGTCCCTTATGGCCCCAGCATTTT. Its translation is CAWSPPYRGPLWPQHF.

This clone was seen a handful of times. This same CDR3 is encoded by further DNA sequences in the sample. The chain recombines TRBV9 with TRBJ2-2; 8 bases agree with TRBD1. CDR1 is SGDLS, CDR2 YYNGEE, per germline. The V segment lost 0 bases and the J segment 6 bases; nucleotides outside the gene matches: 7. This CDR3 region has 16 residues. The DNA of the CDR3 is TGTGCCAGCAGCGTAGTTGGGACAGGAGGGGCCGGGGAGCTGTTTTTT. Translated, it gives CASSVVGTGGAGELFF.

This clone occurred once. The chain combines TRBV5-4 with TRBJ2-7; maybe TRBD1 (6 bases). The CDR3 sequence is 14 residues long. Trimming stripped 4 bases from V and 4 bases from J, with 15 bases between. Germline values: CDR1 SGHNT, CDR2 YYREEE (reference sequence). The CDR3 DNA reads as TGTGCCAGCAGCCTGCCCGGACAGAGATACGAGCAGTACTTC. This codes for CASSLPGQRYEQYF.

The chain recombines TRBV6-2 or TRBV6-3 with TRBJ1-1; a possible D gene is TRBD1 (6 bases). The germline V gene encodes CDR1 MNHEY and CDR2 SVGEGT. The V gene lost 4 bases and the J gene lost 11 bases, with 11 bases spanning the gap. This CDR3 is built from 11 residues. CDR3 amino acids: CASSLQGSAFF. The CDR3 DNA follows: TGTGCCAGCAGTTTACAGGGCTCGGCTTTCTTT.

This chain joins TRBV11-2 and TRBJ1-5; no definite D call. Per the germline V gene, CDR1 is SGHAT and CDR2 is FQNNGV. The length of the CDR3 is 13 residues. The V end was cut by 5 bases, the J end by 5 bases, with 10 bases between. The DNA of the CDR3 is TGTGCCAGCAGCCTTGGGGAGGATCAGCCCCAGCATTTT. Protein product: CASSLGEDQPQHF.

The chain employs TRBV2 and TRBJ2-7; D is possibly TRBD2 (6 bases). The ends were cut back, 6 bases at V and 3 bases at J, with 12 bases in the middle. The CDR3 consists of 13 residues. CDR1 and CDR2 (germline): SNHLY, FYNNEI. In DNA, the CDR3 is TGTGCCAGCAGGAGTATGGGACTCTACGAGCAGTACTTC. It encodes CASRSMGLYEQYF.

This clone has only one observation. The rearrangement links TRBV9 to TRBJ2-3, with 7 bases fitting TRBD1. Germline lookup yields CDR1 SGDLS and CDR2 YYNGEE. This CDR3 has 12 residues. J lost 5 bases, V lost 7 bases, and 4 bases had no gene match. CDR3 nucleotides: TGTGCCAGCGCTCAGGGGGAAGATACGCAGTATTTT. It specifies CASAQGEDTQYF.